This T cell receptor (beta chain) comes out of a study of shared clonotypes between healthy human individuals (dated by TCRdb to 2018 to 2021). Turning to the overall study: The cohort comprised a couple of women and a few men aged 18 to 49 years. To increase sequencing depth and limit assay-specific biases, different laboratories used diverse techniques to prepare libraries and sequence TCR repertoires. Between about 0.8 and 9 billion PBMCs per donor were obtained by leukapheresis. The study deeply sequenced blood TCR repertoires of roughly five healthy adults to estimate repertoire size and the extent of clonotype sharing between individuals. Per donor, three plates each were used for CD4 naive and CD4 memory, two for CD8 naive, and one for CD8 memory. Study-wide findings and limitations: Based on pairwise subsampling, the degree of clonotype sharing among donors was expected to be affected by sequencing depth. The small number of donors limited the genetic and exposure-history diversity represented. Higher generation probabilities were observed for clonotypes shared by all four sorted-subset donors than for non-shared clonotypes. Approximately 5% of naive CD4, more than 3% of naive CD8, roughly 2.5% of memory CD4, and more than 0.35% of memory CD8 clonotypes were shared across a handful of donors. Naive subsets generally had larger estimated clonotype richness than memory subsets did. Rarefaction of sorted-subset datasets indicated incomplete sequencing despite the large sequencing depth. Only blood was sampled, and tissue TCR repertoires likely differ from those in blood.

V loses 6 bases at its end and J loses 3 bases; junction bases beyond the gene matches: 14. From the cysteine up to the phenylalanine, the CDR3 has a length of 17 residues. Only the CDR3 part of the read is kept: 51 bases, read in frame from the first base. CDR1 and CDR2 (SNHLY, FYNNEI) derive from the germline V gene. Comment on this clone: It has no known antigen specificity. Per-nucleotide qualities are absent, and no much larger clonotype sits a single base away.

CD8 naive samples were CD45RO-negative cells positively selected for CCR7, giving a CD45RA+CCR7+ population that excluded TemRA cells. The donors were healthy, HIV-negative adults with no recently reported acute infections or vaccinations. All donors were Caucasian adults living in Nashville, Tennessee, USA. Blood was collected by leukapheresis, and PBMCs were isolated by Ficoll-Histopaque density gradient centrifugation and then cryopreserved in liquid nitrogen vapor phase. Analytical flow cytometry was used to check the purity and quantity of every magnetically sorted T cell population. Genomic DNA was isolated from each sorted fraction and quantified by UV absorbance on a Nanodrop 2000c. Using the deep immunoSEQ assay, TCR CDR3 regions were amplified from genomic DNA by multiplex PCR. Extracted genomic DNA from each cell subset was spread evenly across all wells of several immunoSEQ 96-well plates, with each plate serving as a replicate. For sorted subsets, roughly 190 ng of genomic DNA, equivalent to roughly 30,000 T cell genomes, went into each replicate PCR. The purified libraries were quantified using a Qubit 3.0 fluorometer, sized with a Bioanalyzer 2100, and then quantified again using the KAPA Library Quantification kit. Every immunoSEQ 96-well plate was sequenced on a separate single-read 150-cycle Illumina NextSeq 550 flow cell. On the authors' methods: Because only junctional sequences without quality scores were contained in the immunoSEQ output, filtering matching that applied to full-length reads could not be performed. To assign V/J genes and CDR3, sequences were annotated using PyIR, a Python wrapper for IgBLAST v1.9, with IMGT germline references. Reads were removed for weak V/J assignments (E-value above 1e-6), missing CDR3, stop codons, out-of-frame junctions, or ambiguous translated residues. V3J clonotypes were defined as sequences sharing the same inferred V gene, J gene, and CDR3 amino acid sequence. Percentage overlap between repertoires was computed as shared unique clonotypes divided by the size of the smaller repertoire. Richness of each repertoire was evaluated using RTK rarefaction, the Chao1 estimator, and Recon v2.1 estimates of unobserved clonotypes. Generation probabilities were computed with OLGA for all TCRbeta clonotypes obtained by the gDNA method from several donors. TCRdb re-hosts the immuneACCESS table, in-frame sequences only. Its copies lack some clones; in the studies checked, an unresolved V gene accounts for under half of them, and the cause for the rest is not known. The V and J calls and the clone size are those of that table, but D and trimming were determined from the DNA. The sample yields hundreds of thousands of clones; roughly 96% were counted once. Jointly, the top ten make up 0.11% of the sample.

The sequence was collected from a woman aged 25 to 39 in good health. This chain joins TRBV2 to TRBJ2-7, with 10 middle bases fitting TRBD1. The sample taken for sequencing was naive CD8+ T cells sorted from blood. Taken with the paper, the label for cell subset or site translates to: CD45RA+CCR7+. The DNA sequence is as follows: TGTGCCAGCAGCGGAAGATTCGGGGGGACAGGGGACTACGAGCAGTACTTC. Its amino acids are CASSGRFGGTGDYEQYF. With all but the CDR3 taken from the reference TRBV2 and TRBJ2-7 genes, the full variable domain is: EPEVTQTPSHQVTQMGQEVILRCVPISNHLYFYWYRQILGQKVEFLVSFYNNEISEKSEIFDDQFSVERPDGSNFTLKIRSTKLEDSAMYFCASSGRFGGTGDYEQYFGPGTRLTVT.